This section outlines one TCR beta chain sequence together with its context. The sample belongs to a study of blood T cell repertoires in COVID-19. The protocol was immunoSEQ multiplex PCR, while the TCRdb copy is restricted to in-frame clones and leaves out a portion. The sample contains under 50,000 clones, approximately 90% of which appear only once. Germline CDR1 is SQVTM and CDR2 is ANQGSEA. This CDR3 comprises 14 residues. The V segment lost 5 bases and the J segment 3 bases; nucleotides outside the gene matches: 10. The chain recombines TRBV29-1 with TRBJ2-7, with TRBD2 matching 7 bases. The receptor was derived from a man between 65 and 80 years old with active COVID-19. Sequencing input: peripheral blood. The DNA for the CDR3 is TGCAGCGTTATGGCGGGAGCCCCTTTCTACGAGCAGTACTTC. Protein sequence: CSVMAGAPFYEQYF.